This TCR beta chain is drawn from a study of T cell changes during pregnancy in multiple sclerosis (dated 2019 in TCRdb). With respect to the entire study: The study looked at changes in the T cell repertoire across pregnancy in women with multiple sclerosis.

The library was generated by the immunoSEQ multiplex PCR assay. This immuneACCESS table, as held by TCRdb, lists in-frame sequences with V and J called but not all clones. Of the missing ones, under half trace to an unresolved V gene in checked studies; the others have no known cause. The sample data list tens of thousands of clones, and 84% of these were observed just once. The ten top clones hold about 0.6% of the sample. About this clone itself: Its antigen remains unidentified. No base-level quality is on record; no much larger clone is a single base apart.

For CDR1 and CDR2, the germline V gene (reference sequence) lists MNHEY and SMNVEV. Here V drops 5 bases and J drops 11 bases, and the junction holds 5 bases not matched to any gene. The CDR3 covers 13 residues, taking in both the cysteine and the phenylalanine. Of the read, only the CDR3 DNA is kept; its 39 bases are in frame from base 1. Sequencing was performed on CD4+ T cells from peripheral blood mononuclear cells, taken before pregnancy. This clonotype originated in a female donor with multiple sclerosis, enrolled in a pregnancy study. The receptor chain draws on TRBV27 and TRBJ1-6, and TRBD1 matches 8 of the central bases. The sequenced DNA is TGTGCCAGCAGTCAAGGACAGGGTACACCCCTCCACTTT. Its protein is CASSQGQGTPLHF.